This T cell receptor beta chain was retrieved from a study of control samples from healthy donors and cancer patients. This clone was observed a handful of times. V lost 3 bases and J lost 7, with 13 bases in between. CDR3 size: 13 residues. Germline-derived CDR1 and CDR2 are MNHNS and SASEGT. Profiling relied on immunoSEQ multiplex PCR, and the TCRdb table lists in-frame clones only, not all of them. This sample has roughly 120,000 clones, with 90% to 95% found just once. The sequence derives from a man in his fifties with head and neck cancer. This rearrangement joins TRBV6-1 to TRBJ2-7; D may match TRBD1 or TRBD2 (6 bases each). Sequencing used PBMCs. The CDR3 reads CASSDAGEVEQYF. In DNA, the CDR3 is TGTGCCAGCAGTGATGCAGGGGAGGTAGAGCAGTACTTC.